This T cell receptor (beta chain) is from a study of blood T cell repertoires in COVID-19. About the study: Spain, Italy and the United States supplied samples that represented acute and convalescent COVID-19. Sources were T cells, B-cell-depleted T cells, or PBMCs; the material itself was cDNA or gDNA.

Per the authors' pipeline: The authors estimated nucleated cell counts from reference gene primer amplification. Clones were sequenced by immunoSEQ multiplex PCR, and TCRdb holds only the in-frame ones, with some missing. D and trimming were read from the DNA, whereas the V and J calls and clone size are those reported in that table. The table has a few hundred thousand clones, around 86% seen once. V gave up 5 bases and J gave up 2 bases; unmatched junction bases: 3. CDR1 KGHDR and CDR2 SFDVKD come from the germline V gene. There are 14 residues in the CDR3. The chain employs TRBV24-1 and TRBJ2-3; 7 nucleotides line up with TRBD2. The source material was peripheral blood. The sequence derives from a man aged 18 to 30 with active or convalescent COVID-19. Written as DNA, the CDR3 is TGTGCCACCAGTGGCGGACTAGACACAGATACGCAGTATTTT. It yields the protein CATSGGLDTDTQYF.